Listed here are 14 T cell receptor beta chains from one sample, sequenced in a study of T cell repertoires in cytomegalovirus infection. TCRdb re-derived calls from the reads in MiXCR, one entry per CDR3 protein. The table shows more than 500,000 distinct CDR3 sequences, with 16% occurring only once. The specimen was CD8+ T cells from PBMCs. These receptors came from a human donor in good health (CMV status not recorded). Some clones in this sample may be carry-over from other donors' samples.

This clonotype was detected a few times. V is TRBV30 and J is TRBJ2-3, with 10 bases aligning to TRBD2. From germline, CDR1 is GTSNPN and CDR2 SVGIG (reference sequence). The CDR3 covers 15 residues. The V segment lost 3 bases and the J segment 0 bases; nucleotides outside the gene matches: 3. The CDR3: CAWSWTSGSTDTQYF. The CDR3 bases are TGTGCCTGGAGCTGGACTAGCGGTAGCACAGATACGCAGTATTTT. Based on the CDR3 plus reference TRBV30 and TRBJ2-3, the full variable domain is SQTIHQWPATLVQPVGSPLSLECTVEGTSNPNLYWYRQAAGRGLQLLFYSVGIGQISSEVPQNLSASRPQDRQFILSSKKLLLSDSGFYLCAWSWTSGSTDTQYFGPGTRLTVL.

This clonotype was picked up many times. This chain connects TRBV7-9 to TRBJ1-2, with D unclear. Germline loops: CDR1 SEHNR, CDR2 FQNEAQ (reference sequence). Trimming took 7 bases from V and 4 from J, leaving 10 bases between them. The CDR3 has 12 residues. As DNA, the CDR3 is TGTGCCAGCACCGGAAGGACCTATGGCTACACCTTC. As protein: CASTGRTYGYTF.

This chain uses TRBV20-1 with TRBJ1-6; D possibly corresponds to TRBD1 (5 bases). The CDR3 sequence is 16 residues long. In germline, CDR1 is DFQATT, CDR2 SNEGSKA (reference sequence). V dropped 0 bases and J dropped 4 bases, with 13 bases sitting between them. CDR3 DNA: TGCAGTGCTAGAGATTTGCAGGGCGAGTATAATTCACCCCTCCACTTT. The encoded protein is CSARDLQGEYNSPLHF.

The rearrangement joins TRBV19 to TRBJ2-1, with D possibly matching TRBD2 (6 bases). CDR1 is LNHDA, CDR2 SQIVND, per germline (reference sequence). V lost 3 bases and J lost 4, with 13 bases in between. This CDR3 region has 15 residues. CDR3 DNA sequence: TGTGCCAGTAGTATCGGGGCAGGAGGGTACAATGAGCAGTTCTTC. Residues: CASSIGAGGYNEQFF.

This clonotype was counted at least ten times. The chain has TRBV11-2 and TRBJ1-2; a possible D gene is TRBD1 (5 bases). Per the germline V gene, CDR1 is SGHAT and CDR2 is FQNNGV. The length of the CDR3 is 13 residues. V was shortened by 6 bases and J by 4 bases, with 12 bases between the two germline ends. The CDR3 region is CASSPDSIYGYTF. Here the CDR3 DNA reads TGTGCCAGCAGTCCAGACAGTATCTATGGCTACACCTTC.

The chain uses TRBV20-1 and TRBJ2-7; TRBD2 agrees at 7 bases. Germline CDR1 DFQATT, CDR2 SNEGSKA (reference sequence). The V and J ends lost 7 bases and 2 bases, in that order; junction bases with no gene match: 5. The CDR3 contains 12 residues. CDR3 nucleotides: TGCAGTGGCAGCGGGGAGACCTACGAGCAGTACTTC. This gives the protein CSGSGETYEQYF.

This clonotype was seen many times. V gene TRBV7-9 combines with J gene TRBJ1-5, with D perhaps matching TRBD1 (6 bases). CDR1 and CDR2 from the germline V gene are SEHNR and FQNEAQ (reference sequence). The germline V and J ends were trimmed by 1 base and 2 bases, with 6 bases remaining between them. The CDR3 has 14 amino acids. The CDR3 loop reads CASSLGQGNQPQHF. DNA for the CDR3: TGTGCCAGCAGCTTAGGACAGGGCAATCAGCCCCAGCATTTT.

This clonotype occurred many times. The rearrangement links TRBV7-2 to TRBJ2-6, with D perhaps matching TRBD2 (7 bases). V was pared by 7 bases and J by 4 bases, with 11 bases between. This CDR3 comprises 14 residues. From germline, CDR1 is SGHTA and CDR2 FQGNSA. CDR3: CASIGGPGANVLTF. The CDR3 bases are TGTGCCAGCATCGGGGGGCCCGGGGCCAACGTCCTGACTTTC. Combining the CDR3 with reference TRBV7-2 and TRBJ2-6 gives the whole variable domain GAGVSQSPSNKVTEKGKDVELRCDPISGHTALYWYRQSLGQGLEFLIYFQGNSAPDKSGLPSDRFSAERTGGSVSTLTIQRTQQEDSAVYLCASIGGPGANVLTFGAGSRLTVL.

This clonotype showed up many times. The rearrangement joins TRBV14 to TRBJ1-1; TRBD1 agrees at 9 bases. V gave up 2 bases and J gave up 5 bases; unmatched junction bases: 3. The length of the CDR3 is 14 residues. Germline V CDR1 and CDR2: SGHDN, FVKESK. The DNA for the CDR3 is TGTGCCAGCAGCCAAACAGGGGGCAGGACTGAAGCTTTCTTT. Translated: CASSQTGGRTEAFF.

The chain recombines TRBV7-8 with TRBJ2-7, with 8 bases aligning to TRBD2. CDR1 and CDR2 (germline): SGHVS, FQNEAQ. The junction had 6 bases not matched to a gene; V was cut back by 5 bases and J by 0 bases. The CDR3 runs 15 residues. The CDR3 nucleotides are TGTGCCAGCAGCCCGACTAGCGTGTCCTCCTACGAGCAGTACTTC. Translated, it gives CASSPTSVSSYEQYF.

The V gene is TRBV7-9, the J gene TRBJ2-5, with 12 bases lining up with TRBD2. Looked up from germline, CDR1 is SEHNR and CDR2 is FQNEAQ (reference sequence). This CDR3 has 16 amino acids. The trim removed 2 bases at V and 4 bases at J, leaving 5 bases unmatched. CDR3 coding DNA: TGTGCCAGCAGCTTAACACTAGCGGGAGGCGGAGAGACCCAGTACTTC. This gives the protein CASSLTLAGGGETQYF. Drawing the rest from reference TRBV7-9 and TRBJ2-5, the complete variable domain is DTGVSQNPRHKITKRGQNVTFRCDPISEHNRLYWYRQTLGQGPEFLTYFQNEAQLEKSRLLSDRFSAERPKGSFSTLEIQRTEQGDSAMYLCASSLTLAGGGETQYFGPGTRLLVL.

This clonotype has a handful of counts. CDR3 bases: TGTGCCAGCAGGCCAAGGAATGCCGTCTCCTACGAGCAGTACTTC. It codes for CASRPRNAVSYEQYF. The V and J genes are TRBV3-1 and TRBJ2-7, with unresolved D. This CDR3 spans 15 amino acids. CDR1 and CDR2 from the germline V gene are LGHDT and YNNKEL (reference sequence). Trimming took off 6 bases at V and 0 bases at J, with 15 bases between the two ends.

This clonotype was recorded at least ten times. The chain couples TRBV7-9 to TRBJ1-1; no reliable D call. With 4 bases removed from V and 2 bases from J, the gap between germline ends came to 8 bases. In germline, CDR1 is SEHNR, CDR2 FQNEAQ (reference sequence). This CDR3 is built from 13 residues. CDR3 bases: TGTGCCAGCAGCTATCCGGGAAACACTGAAGCTTTCTTT. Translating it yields CASSYPGNTEAFF.

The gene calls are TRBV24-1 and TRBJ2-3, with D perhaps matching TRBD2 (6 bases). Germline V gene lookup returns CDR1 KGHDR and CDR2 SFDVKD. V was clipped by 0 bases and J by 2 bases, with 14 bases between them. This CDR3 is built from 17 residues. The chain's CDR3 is CATSDLGRDGPTDTQYF. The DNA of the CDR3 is TGTGCCACCAGTGATTTGGGGCGGGACGGACCCACAGATACGCAGTATTTT.